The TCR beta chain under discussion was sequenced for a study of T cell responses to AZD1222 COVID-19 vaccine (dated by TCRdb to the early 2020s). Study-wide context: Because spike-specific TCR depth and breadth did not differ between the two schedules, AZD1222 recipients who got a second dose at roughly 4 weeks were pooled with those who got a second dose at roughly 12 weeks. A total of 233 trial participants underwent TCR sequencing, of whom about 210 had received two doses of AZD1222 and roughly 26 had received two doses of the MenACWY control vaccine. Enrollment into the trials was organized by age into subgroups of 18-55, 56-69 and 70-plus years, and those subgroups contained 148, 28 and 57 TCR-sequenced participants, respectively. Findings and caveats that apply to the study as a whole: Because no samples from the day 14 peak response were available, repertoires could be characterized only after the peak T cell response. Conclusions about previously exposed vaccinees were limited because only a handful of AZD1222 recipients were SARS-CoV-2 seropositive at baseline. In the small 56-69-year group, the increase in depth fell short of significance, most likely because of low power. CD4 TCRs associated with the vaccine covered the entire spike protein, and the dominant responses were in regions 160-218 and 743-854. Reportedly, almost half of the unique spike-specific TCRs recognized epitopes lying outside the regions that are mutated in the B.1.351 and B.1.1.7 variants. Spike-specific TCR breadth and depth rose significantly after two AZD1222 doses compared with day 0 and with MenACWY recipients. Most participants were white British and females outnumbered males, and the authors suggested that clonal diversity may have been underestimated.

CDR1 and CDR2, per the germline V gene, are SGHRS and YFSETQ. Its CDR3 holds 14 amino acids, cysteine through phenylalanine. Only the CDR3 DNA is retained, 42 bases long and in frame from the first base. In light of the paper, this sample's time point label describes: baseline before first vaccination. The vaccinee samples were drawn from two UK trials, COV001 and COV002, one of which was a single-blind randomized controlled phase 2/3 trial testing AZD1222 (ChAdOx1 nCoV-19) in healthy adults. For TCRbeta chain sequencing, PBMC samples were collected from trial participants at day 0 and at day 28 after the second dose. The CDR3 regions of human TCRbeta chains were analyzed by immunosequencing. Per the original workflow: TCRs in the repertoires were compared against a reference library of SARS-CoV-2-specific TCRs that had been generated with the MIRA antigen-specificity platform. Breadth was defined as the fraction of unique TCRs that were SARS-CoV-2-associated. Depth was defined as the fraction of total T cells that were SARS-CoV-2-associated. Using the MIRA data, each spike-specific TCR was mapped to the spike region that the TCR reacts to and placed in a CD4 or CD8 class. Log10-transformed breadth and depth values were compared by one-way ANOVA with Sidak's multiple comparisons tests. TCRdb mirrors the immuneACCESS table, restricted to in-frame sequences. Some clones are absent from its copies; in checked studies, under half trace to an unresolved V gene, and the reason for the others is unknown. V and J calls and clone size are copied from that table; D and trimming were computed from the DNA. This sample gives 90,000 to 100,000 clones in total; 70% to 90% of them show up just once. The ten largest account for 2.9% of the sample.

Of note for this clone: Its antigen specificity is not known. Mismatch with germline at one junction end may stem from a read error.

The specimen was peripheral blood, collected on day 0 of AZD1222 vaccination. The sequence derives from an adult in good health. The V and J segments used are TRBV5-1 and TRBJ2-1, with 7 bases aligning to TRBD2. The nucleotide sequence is TGTGCCAGCAGCCTCCGGGAGGAGAGAAATGAGCAGTTCTTC. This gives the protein CASSLREERNEQFF. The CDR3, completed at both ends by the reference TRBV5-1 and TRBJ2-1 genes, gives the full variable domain KAGVTQTPRYLIKTRGQQVTLSCSPISGHRSVSWYQQTPGQGLQFLFEYFSETQRNKGNFPGRFSGRQFSNSRSEMNVSTLELGDSALYLCASSLREERNEQFFGPGTRLTVL.